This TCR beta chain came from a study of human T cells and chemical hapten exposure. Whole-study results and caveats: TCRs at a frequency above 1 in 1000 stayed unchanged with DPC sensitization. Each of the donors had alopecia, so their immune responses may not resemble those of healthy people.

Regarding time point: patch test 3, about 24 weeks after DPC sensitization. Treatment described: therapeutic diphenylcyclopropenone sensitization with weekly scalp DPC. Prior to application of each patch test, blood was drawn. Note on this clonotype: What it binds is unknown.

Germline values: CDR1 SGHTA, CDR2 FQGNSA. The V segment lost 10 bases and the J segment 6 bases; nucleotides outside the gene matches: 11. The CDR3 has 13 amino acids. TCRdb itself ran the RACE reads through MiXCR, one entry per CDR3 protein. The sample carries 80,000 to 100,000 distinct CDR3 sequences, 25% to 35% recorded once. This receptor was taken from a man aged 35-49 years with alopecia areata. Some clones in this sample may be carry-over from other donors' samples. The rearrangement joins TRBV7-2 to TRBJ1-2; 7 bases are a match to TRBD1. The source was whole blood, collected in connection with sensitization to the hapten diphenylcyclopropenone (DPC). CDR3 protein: CATRQGQGHGYTF. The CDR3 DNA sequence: TGTGCCACCCGACAGGGTCAAGGTCATGGCTACACCTTC.